The following is a TCR beta chain sequence with its context. Unmatched junction bases numbered 4, after V lost 3 bases and J lost 1 base. Germline V gene data show CDR1 as KGHDR and CDR2 as SFDVKD. The CDR3 extends over 16 amino acids. Individuals aged about 18 to 90 years were recruited from fewer than 25 US areas. This sample is part of a study of blood T cell repertoires in COVID-19. Study background: The United States, Italy and Spain supplied acute and convalescent COVID-19 samples.

Methods used by the authors: Scientists estimated how many nucleated cells there were by amplifying reference gene primers. The assay was immunoSEQ multiplex PCR, and TCRdb's table has in-frame clones only and misses some. The D gene and trimming were derived from the DNA, and the V and J assignments and clone size from that table. The table has some 170,000 clones, 84% seen once; the top ten hold approximately 14%. The gene calls are TRBV24-1 and TRBJ2-3, with 9 bases aligning to TRBD1. The specimen sequenced was PBMCs or T cells enriched from blood (not recorded which). This TCR was recovered from a man between 50 and 59 years old who had recovered from COVID-19. For the CDR3, the DNA is TGTGCCACCAGTGATCCCGGGGACAGGGGCACAGATACGCAGTATTTT. Translated: CATSDPGDRGTDTQYF.